The 22 T cell receptor beta chains below come from one sample, sequenced in a study of blood T cell repertoires in COVID-19. Clones were read by immunoSEQ multiplex PCR, and TCRdb kept only the in-frame ones, dropping some. The sample has 80,000 to 100,000 clones, less than 85% seen once. The sequenced material came from peripheral blood. Receptors were obtained from a man between 70 and 80 years old with COVID-19, enrolled during active disease.

This clone came up once. The rearrangement uses TRBV3-1 (or the pseudogene TRBV3-2) and TRBJ1-3, with TRBD1 matching over 12 bases. Trimming cost V 6 bases and J 4 bases; bases outside gene matches: 4. The germline gives CDR1 LGHDT, CDR2 YNNKEL (reference sequence). The CDR3 length is 15 residues. CDR3 sequence: CASRGQGAPGNTIYF. The CDR3 DNA reads TGTGCCAGCAGGGGACAGGGGGCGCCCGGAAACACCATATATTTT.

The chain uses TRBV4-3 and TRBJ2-1; maybe TRBD2 (5 bases). Germline CDR1 and CDR2: LGHNA and YSLEER. The ends were cut back, 0 bases at V and 4 bases at J, with 13 bases in the middle. This CDR3 comprises 16 residues. For the CDR3, the DNA is TGCGCCAGCAGCCAAGAATGGACTGCTGGATACAATGAGCAGTTCTTC. Protein product: CASSQEWTAGYNEQFF.

V and J are TRBV19 and TRBJ2-1; TRBD2 matches 10 bases. The junction had 5 bases not matched to a gene; V was cut back by 3 bases and J by 9 bases. Per germline, CDR1 LNHDA and CDR2 SQIVND (reference sequence). The CDR3 is 14 amino acids. The CDR3 region has the DNA TGTGCCAGTAGTATCCTAGCGGGAGTTACTGAGCAGTTCTTC. Protein: CASSILAGVTEQFF.

The V call is TRBV7-9, the J call TRBJ1-5; D gene ambiguous. Germline-derived CDR1 and CDR2 are SEHNR and FQNEAQ (reference sequence). CDR3 length: 13 residues. The germline V and J ends were trimmed by 4 bases and 6 bases, with 10 bases remaining between them. Here the CDR3 reads CASSSAAVQPQHF. As DNA, the CDR3 is TGTGCCAGCAGCTCTGCGGCCGTTCAGCCCCAGCATTTT.

This chain links TRBV7-2 with TRBJ1-1, with 7 bases identical to TRBD1. CDR3 size: 14 residues. CDR1 SGHTA and CDR2 FQGNSA come from the germline V gene. J gave up 1 base and V 3 bases, and 2 bases lay outside the gene matches. This CDR3 reads CASSLWTGNTEAFF. The CDR3 bases are TGTGCCAGCAGCTTGTGGACAGGGAACACTGAAGCTTTCTTT. Together with reference TRBV7-2 and TRBJ1-1, the CDR3 gives the full variable domain: GAGVSQSPSNKVTEKGKDVELRCDPISGHTALYWYRQSLGQGLEFLIYFQGNSAPDKSGLPSDRFSAERTGGSVSTLTIQRTQQEDSAVYLCASSLWTGNTEAFFGQGTRLTVV.

The chain is built from TRBV7-2 and TRBJ2-3, with TRBD2 matching 7 bases. Looked up from germline, CDR1 is SGHTA and CDR2 is FQGNSA. Trimming cost V 5 bases and J 2 bases; bases outside gene matches: 16. The CDR3 is 18 amino acids. The DNA for the CDR3 is TGTGCCAGCAGCCCCCGAGAGGTAGCGGGTTTCCCCACAGATACGCAGTATTTT. Translating gives CASSPREVAGFPTDTQYF.

The chain links TRBV11-2 to TRBJ1-1; the D is unclear. V gave up 3 bases and J gave up 1 base, with 6 bases separating them. The CDR3 length is 13 residues. CDR1 SGHAT and CDR2 FQNNGV come from the germline V gene. The CDR3 spells CASSFGRNTEAFF. The CDR3 DNA sequence: TGTGCCAGCAGCTTTGGCAGGAACACTGAAGCTTTCTTT. Complete variable domain (other parts from reference TRBV11-2 and TRBJ1-1): EAGVAQSPRYKIIEKRQSVAFWCNPISGHATLYWYQQILGQGPKLLIQFQNNGVVDDSQLPKDRFSAERLKGVDSTLKIQPAKLEDSAVYLCASSFGRNTEAFFGQGTRLTVV.

The rearrangement uses TRBV4-1 and TRBJ1-4, with D possibly TRBD1 on 6 matching bases. The CDR3 runs to 16 residues. V was shortened by 4 bases and J by 4 bases, with 16 bases between the two germline ends. The V gene's germline CDR1 is MGHRA and CDR2 YSYEKL. The CDR3 DNA reads as TGCGCCAGCAGCCTGGGAGGGGGGGGATTTAATGAAAAACTGTTTTTT. This codes for CASSLGGGGFNEKLFF.

Only one count was recorded for this clone. The rearrangement joins TRBV27 to TRBJ2-3; possibly TRBD2 for D (6 bases). The germline V gene has CDR1 MNHEY and CDR2 SMNVEV (reference sequence). V was shortened by 4 bases and J by 5 bases, with 13 bases between the two germline ends. The CDR3 covers 14 residues. The CDR3 sequence is CASSSLTRQDTQYF. The CDR3 DNA reads TGTGCCAGCAGTTCCCTGACTAGACAAGATACGCAGTATTTT.

V gene TRBV5-1 combines with J gene TRBJ2-3; TRBD1 matches 8 bases. Trimming at V came to 3 bases and at J to 5 bases, leaving 8 bases not matched to a gene. The length of the CDR3 is 15 residues. CDR1 SGHRS and CDR2 YFSETQ come from the germline V gene. CDR3 protein: CASSYRQGQGDTQYF. The CDR3 region has the DNA TGCGCCAGCAGCTATAGACAGGGGCAAGGAGATACGCAGTATTTT.

The chain recombines TRBV24-1 with TRBJ1-5, with 10 positions matching TRBD1. Germline V CDR1 and CDR2: KGHDR, SFDVKD. This CDR3 has 14 residues. V dropped 10 bases and J dropped 2; count of bases not matched to a gene: 4. CDR3 DNA: TGTGCCACAGGGACAGGGGACGGCAATCAGCCCCAGCATTTT. Amino acids: CATGTGDGNQPQHF.

The chain is built from TRBV6-6 and TRBJ1-1, with TRBD1 as a possible D gene (5 bases). V was trimmed by 6 bases and J by 3 bases, leaving 17 bases between them. CDR1 and CDR2 from the germline V gene are MNHNY and SVGAGI (reference sequence). This CDR3 spans 15 amino acids. The CDR3 DNA sequence: TGTGCCAGCAGACAGGACCGTGGACAATACACTGAAGCTTTCTTT. This gives the protein CASRQDRGQYTEAFF.

The V and J genes are TRBV30 and TRBJ2-1; D is possibly TRBD1 (6 bases). The CDR3 is 13 amino acids. V lost 2 bases and J lost 4, with 9 bases in between. Germline V lookup: CDR1 GTSNPN, CDR2 SVGIG (reference sequence). The DNA for the CDR3 is TGTGCCTGGAGTCGGGACACTTACAATGAGCAGTTCTTC. This codes for CAWSRDTYNEQFF.

The V call is TRBV20-1, the J call TRBJ2-5; TRBD1 aligns across 7 bases. This CDR3 region has 11 residues. In germline, CDR1 is DFQATT, CDR2 SNEGSKA (reference sequence). V lost 6 bases and J lost 13; bases outside the gene matches: 11. The CDR3 region has the DNA TGCAGTGCCGCCCCGACAGGGAATCCGTACTTC. Its protein is CSAAPTGNPYF.

The V gene is TRBV29-1, the J gene TRBJ2-3, with a possible D match to TRBD1 (6 bases). The length of the CDR3 is 15 residues. The germline V gene encodes CDR1 SQVTM and CDR2 ANQGSEA. The V and J ends lost 3 bases and 0 bases respectively, with 13 bases between them. The CDR3 nucleotides read TGCAGCGTTGACAGTTCAGGGGATAGCACAGATACGCAGTATTTT. This translates into CSVDSSGDSTDTQYF.

The V call is TRBV28, the J call TRBJ2-1, with TRBD2 as a possible D gene (6 bases). Germline CDR1 MDHEN, CDR2 SYDVKM. Trimming removed 7 bases from V and 0 bases from J, with 19 bases in between. The CDR3 consists of 17 residues. This chain's CDR3 is CASTQGGALSSYNEQFF. In DNA form, the CDR3 reads TGTGCCAGCACCCAGGGAGGCGCTTTAAGCTCCTACAATGAGCAGTTCTTC.

As DNA, the CDR3 is TGTGCCAGCAGTCCAAACTTCTCAACTGAAGCTTTCTTT. Amino acid sequence: CASSPNFSTEAFF. The genes are TRBV27 and TRBJ1-1; no reliable D call. This CDR3 is built from 13 residues. Germline V gives CDR1 MNHEY, CDR2 SMNVEV (reference sequence). The V end lost 5 bases, the J end lost 5 bases, and 12 bases lay between the germline ends.

This clone has just one count. The rearrangement links TRBV4-1 to TRBJ1-5, with unresolved D. The CDR3 spans 14 residues. The V end lost 3 bases, the J end lost 9 bases, and 15 bases lay between the germline ends. Germline V gene sequence: CDR1 MGHRA, CDR2 YSYEKL. The CDR3, as DNA: TGCGCCAGCAGCCAGAGGGCAGTCGAGAGGCCCCAGCATTTT. Translation: CASSQRAVERPQHF.

The J gene is TRBJ1-4, the V gene TRBV4-2; the match to TRBD1 covers 7 bases. Trimming at V came to 0 bases and at J to 14 bases, leaving 12 bases not matched to a gene. There are 15 residues in the CDR3. CDR1 is LGHNA and CDR2 is YNFKEQ in the germline V gene. The CDR3 DNA is TGTGCCAGCAGCCAAGATGTGGCGGCTAACAGGGGTCTGTTTTTT. This translates into CASSQDVAANRGLFF.

This clone was found a few times. The chain couples TRBV28 to TRBJ1-4, with D tentatively TRBD1 (6 bases). Germline V gene lookup returns CDR1 MDHEN and CDR2 SYDVKM. This CDR3 region has 15 residues. V lost 3 bases to trimming and J lost 0 bases, with 8 bases between them. CDR3 DNA sequence: TGTGCCAGCAGTTTCAGGACAGCAACTAATGAAAAACTGTTTTTT. Its protein is CASSFRTATNEKLFF. The variable domain in full, with the rest retrieved from reference TRBV28 and TRBJ1-4, is DVKVTQSSRYLVKRTGEKVFLECVQDMDHENMFWYRQDPGLGLRLIYFSYDVKMKEKGDIPEGYSVSREKKERFSLILESASTNQTSMYLCASSFRTATNEKLFFGSGTQLSVL.

This clone occurred a few times. The V and J genes are TRBV7-3 and TRBJ2-2; D call uncertain. Trimming left V 6 bases short and J 1 base short, with 12 bases between. This CDR3 has 15 residues. Looked up from germline, CDR1 is SGHTA and CDR2 is FQGTGA. The CDR3 DNA reads TGTGCCAGCAGATCAAGCGAGAAGAACACCGGGGAGCTGTTTTTT. Translating it yields CASRSSEKNTGELFF.

The genes are TRBV14 and TRBJ2-1, with D possibly being TRBD2 (5 bases). CDR3 size: 14 residues. Trimming removed 1 base from V and 9 bases from J, with 13 bases in between. The germline V gene has CDR1 SGHDN and CDR2 FVKESK. CDR3 in amino acids: CASSQGLVSGEQFF. CDR3 DNA: TGTGCCAGCAGCCAAGGCTTAGTGAGCGGTGAGCAGTTCTTC.